One TCR beta chain is described in this entry. Its antigen has not been determined. The input lacks base qualities; no much larger clone sits a single base away. These data belong to a study of blood T cells in healthy people across ages (dated by TCRdb to 2015 to 2017). In the study overall: In model experiments, roughly one uniquely barcoded TCR beta cDNA molecule per two T cells was captured by template switching. The donors were split into four age groups: young (average about 15 years), middle-aged (nearly 40), aged (roughly 60) and long-lived (over 80). Using deep sequencing normalized with unique cDNA molecular identifiers, the study measured how TCR beta repertoire diversity changes with age. The study analyzed two additional independent replicas of 1 million unique cDNA reads from the same blood draw for two donors, one aged 18 to 30 and one aged 80 or older. Donors of different ages were randomly distributed across sequencing lanes to avoid experimental bias.

Libraries were prepared through 5' RACE. Sequencing used an Illumina HiSeq 2500. A second PCR of 7 to 11 cycles was performed with a sample-barcoded 5' primer and a J-beta primer mix. A template-switch 5' adaptor carrying 12 random nucleotides introduced a unique molecular identifier onto each TCR beta cDNA molecule. At least 2.5 million CDR3-containing paired-end reads were obtained from each sample. All of the RNA was converted into first-strand cDNA using the Mint cDNA synthesis kit, with a TRBC-specific oligonucleotide serving as the primer. Following uracil-DNA glycosylase treatment, all cDNA underwent a first 18-cycle PCR with the universal primers M1SS and BC2_uni_R. The published analysis was carried out like this. For normalization, 1 million high-quality reads were randomly selected from each sample, with every read carrying a distinct molecular identifier. Reads sharing molecular identifiers were discarded rather than binned into consensus sequences. MiTCR, with a Q25 quality threshold and the strictest error-elimination algorithm, was used for CDR3 identification, clonotype clustering and error correction. Lower-bound total TCR beta diversity was estimated with a nonparametric unseen species model using Euler transformation. TCRdb took the public reads, trimmed them with fastp at Q25, ran MiXCR for clone calling and kept in-frame beta chains. CDR3 protein sequences are deduplicated, and each keeps its most common genes and DNA. The V and J calls shown here were made by TCRdb, not taken from the authors' results. The sample table lists hundreds of thousands of distinct CDR3 sequences, under 45% of them with a count of one. The biggest ten clones account for about a fifth of the sample.

Points the paper makes about the study in general: Estimates of total diversity based on one million sequenced T cells were considered lower bounds and underestimates. Since profiling was done on bulk unsorted PBMCs, naive and antigen-experienced compartments could not be conclusively compared. Compared with the aged group, the long-lived group had more naive CD4+ T cells, fewer expanded clones and increased TCR diversity, suggesting age selection. The percentage of naive T cells measured by flow cytometry correlated strongly with observed TCR beta diversity. The CMV infection status of donors was not known, potentially confounding age-related changes in expanded clonotypes. As age increased, observed TCR beta diversity per million T cells dropped in a roughly linear way, and a significant reduction was already evident by age 40.

Counted from cysteine to phenylalanine, this CDR3 has 14 amino acids. Only the CDR3 DNA is retained, 42 bases long and in frame from the first base. V loses 5 bases of germline sequence and J loses 3 bases, and the interval between the two ends is 10 bases. Systemically healthy Caucasian individuals from Russia, approximately 39 in total and aged roughly 6 to 100 years, were included as donors. About 10 milliliters of peripheral blood were collected from each donor into EDTA-treated Vacutainer tubes. Ficoll-Paque density-gradient centrifugation was used to isolate PBMCs, with at least 6.5 million per sample. Trizol reagent was used to extract total RNA from PBMCs, with at least 6 micrograms per sample. For every donor, an aliquot of PBMCs went through flow cytometry to measure the percentages of naive CD45RAhigh/CD27high T cells.

This receptor chain uses TRBV12-3 or TRBV12-4 and TRBJ1-4, with TRBD1 as a weak D call on 5 bases. This sequence originates from a man between 60 and 75 years old in good health. Sequenced sample: blood. This receptor has the CDR3 CASSPGRANEKLFF. The DNA is TGTGCCAGCAGTCCAGGGAGGGCTAATGAAAAACTGTTTTTT.